The source of this T cell receptor (beta chain) is a study of shared clonotypes between healthy human individuals. Study-level findings and limits: Naive subsets generally had larger estimated richness than memory subsets. What limited the represented genetic and exposure-history diversity was the small number of donors.

Sequencing was performed with immunoSEQ multiplex PCR; in TCRdb, only in-frame clones are kept and a portion is missing. Of about 2.4 million clones listed, roughly 93% were seen once; the top ten hold roughly 0.39%. Concerning this clone itself: Its target is unknown.

Sequencing was carried out using naive CD4+ T cells from PBMCs. As to subset: CD45RA+ positively selected. This TCR was sampled from a man between 18 and 29 years old in good health. Some clones in this sample may be carry-over from other donors' samples.

The CDR3 DNA reads TGCAGCGTTGTGGAGGGGGATGAGACCCAGTACTTC. It encodes CSVVEGDETQYF. This sequence joins TRBV29-1 and TRBJ2-5; D is possibly TRBD1 or TRBD2 (6 bases each). Trimming removed 4 bases from V and 5 bases from J, with 11 bases in between. The germline CDR1 and CDR2 sequences are SQVTM and ANQGSEA. This CDR3 is 12 amino acids long.